The next 10 T cell receptor beta chains were all read from a single sample in a study of blood T cell repertoires in COVID-19. Here immunoSEQ multiplex PCR was the method, and the copy in TCRdb shows in-frame clones only, minus some. The data contain about 82,000 clones, roughly 78% of them singletons. The sequenced sample consisted of peripheral blood. These receptors were obtained from a man aged 55 to 70 with COVID-19, enrolled during active disease.

J is TRBJ2-1 and V is TRBV6-6; 10 bases fit TRBD2. The ends lost 11 bases at V and 4 bases at J; junction bases unmatched: 5. The length of the CDR3 is 13 residues. Per the germline V gene, CDR1 is MNHNY and CDR2 is SVGAGI (reference sequence). CDR3: CAHAAGGYNEQFF. The CDR3 DNA reads as TGTGCCCATGCAGCGGGGGGGTACAATGAGCAGTTCTTC.

The genes are TRBV6-1 and TRBJ2-6; TRBD1 matches at 8 bases. Germline V gene data show CDR1 as MNHNS and CDR2 as SASEGT. V was clipped by 1 base and J by 0 bases; unmatched bases: 11. The CDR3 is 20 residues long. The CDR3 DNA is TGTGCCAGCAGTGAAGTTCTTACCGGGACAGGAAACTCTGGGGCCAACGTCCTGACTTTC. The encoded protein is CASSEVLTGTGNSGANVLTF.

J is TRBJ2-1 and V is TRBV6-5; 15 bases match TRBD2. J gave up 15 bases and V 6 bases, and 9 bases lay outside the gene matches. The CDR3 runs 14 residues. Per germline, CDR1 MNHEY and CDR2 SVGAGI. The CDR3 here is CASRPGLAGGLRFF. CDR3 DNA: TGTGCCAGCAGACCAGGACTAGCGGGGGGGCTCCGGTTCTTC.

The chain carries TRBV27 and TRBJ1-2; 7 nucleotides align to TRBD1. Looked up from germline, CDR1 is MNHEY and CDR2 is SMNVEV (reference sequence). The CDR3 consists of 13 residues. Unmatched junction bases numbered 7, after V lost 6 bases and J lost 6 bases. In nucleotides, the CDR3 is TGTGCCAGCAGACGGACAGGCGGGAATGGCTACACCTTC. This sequence encodes CASRRTGGNGYTF.

V gene TRBV7-9 combines with J gene TRBJ1-1; D ambiguous. CDR3 size: 13 residues. With 3 bases removed from V and 3 bases from J, the gap between germline ends came to 8 bases. The germline gives CDR1 SEHNR, CDR2 FQNEAQ (reference sequence). CDR3 sequence (DNA): TGTGCCAGCAGCTTTCGAGTGGACACTGAAGCTTTCTTT. Amino acids: CASSFRVDTEAFF.

The genes are TRBV9 and TRBJ1-2; 7 positions match TRBD1. This CDR3 region has 14 residues. V shed 5 bases and J 2 bases; nucleotides not matched to a gene: 6. The germline V gene encodes CDR1 SGDLS and CDR2 YYNGEE. Here the CDR3 reads CASSGTEKNYGYTF. The CDR3 DNA reads TGTGCCAGCAGTGGGACAGAAAAGAACTATGGCTACACCTTC. The whole variable domain, filled in from reference TRBV9 and TRBJ1-2, reads DSGVTQTPKHLITATGQRVTLRCSPRSGDLSVYWYQQSLDQGLQFLIQYYNGEERAKGNILERFSAQQFPDLHSELNLSSLELGDSALYFCASSGTEKNYGYTFGSGTRLTVV.

This clone has only a few counts. This chain joins TRBV7-3 and TRBJ2-1, with 10 bases identical to TRBD2. The CDR3 extends over 15 amino acids. From germline, CDR1 is SGHTA and CDR2 FQGTGA. The V segment lost 4 bases and the J segment 9 bases; nucleotides outside the gene matches: 9. The CDR3 sequence: CASSSLAGVWGEQFF. DNA of the CDR3: TGTGCCAGCAGCTCTCTAGCGGGAGTGTGGGGTGAGCAGTTCTTC.

The chain uses TRBV4-3 and TRBJ2-3; weak D call: TRBD2 (5 bases). Trimming stripped 1 base from V and 2 bases from J, with 13 bases between. This CDR3 region has 16 residues. Germline V lookup: CDR1 LGHNA, CDR2 YSLEER. Written as DNA, the CDR3 is TGCGCCAGCAGCCAAGGGGAGCGGATCACCACAGATACGCAGTATTTT. It translates to CASSQGERITTDTQYF.

V and J are TRBV7-2 and TRBJ1-1; 7 nucleotides agree with TRBD1. The CDR3 is made up of 14 amino acids. With 1 base clipped from V and 2 bases from J, the junction kept 1 base outside the gene matches. CDR1 is SGHTA, CDR2 FQGNSA, per germline. CDR3 DNA: TGTGCCAGCAGCTTAGACAGGGGAAACACTGAAGCTTTCTTT. Translating gives CASSLDRGNTEAFF.

Only one count was recorded for this clone. The chain employs TRBV6-6 and TRBJ2-3, with 9 bases fitting TRBD1. The CDR3 loop spans 15 amino acids. Germline V gives CDR1 MNHNY, CDR2 SVGAGI (reference sequence). V was clipped by 5 bases and J by 3 bases; unmatched bases: 6. The CDR3: CASSPPGTGTDTQYF. Here the CDR3 DNA reads TGTGCCAGCAGTCCCCCCGGGACAGGGACAGATACGCAGTATTTT.